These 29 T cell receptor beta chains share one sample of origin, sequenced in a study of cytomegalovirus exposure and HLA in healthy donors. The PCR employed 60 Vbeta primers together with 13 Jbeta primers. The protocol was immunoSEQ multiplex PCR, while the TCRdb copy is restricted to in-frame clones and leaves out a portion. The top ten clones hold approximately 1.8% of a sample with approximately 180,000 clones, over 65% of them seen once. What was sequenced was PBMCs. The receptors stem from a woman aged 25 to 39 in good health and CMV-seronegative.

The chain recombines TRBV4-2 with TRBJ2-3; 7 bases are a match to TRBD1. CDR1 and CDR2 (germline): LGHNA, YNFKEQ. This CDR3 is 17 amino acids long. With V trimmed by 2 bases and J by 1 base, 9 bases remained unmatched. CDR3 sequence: CASSQLTGVGGTDTQYF. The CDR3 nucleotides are TGTGCCAGCAGCCAACTCACAGGGGTCGGGGGCACAGATACGCAGTATTTT.

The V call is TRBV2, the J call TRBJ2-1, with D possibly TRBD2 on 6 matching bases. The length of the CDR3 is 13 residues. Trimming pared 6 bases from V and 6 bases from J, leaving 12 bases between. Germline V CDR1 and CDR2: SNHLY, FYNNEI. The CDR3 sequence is CASSPRLVNEQFF. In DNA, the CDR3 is TGTGCCAGCAGCCCCCGACTAGTCAATGAGCAGTTCTTC.

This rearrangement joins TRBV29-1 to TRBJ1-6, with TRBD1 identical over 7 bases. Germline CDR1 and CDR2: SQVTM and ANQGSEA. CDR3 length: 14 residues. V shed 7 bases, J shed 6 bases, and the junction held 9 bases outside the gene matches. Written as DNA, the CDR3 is TGCAGCGCCAGAGGGGACAGCGTTAATTCACCCCTCCACTTT. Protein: CSARGDSVNSPLHF.

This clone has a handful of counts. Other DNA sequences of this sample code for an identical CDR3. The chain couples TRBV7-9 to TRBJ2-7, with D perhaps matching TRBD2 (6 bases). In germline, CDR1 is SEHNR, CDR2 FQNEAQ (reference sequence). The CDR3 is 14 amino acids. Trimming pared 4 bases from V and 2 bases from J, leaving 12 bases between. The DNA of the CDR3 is TGTGCCAGCAGCTCCCGGGACTCGACCTACGAGCAGTACTTC. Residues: CASSSRDSTYEQYF.

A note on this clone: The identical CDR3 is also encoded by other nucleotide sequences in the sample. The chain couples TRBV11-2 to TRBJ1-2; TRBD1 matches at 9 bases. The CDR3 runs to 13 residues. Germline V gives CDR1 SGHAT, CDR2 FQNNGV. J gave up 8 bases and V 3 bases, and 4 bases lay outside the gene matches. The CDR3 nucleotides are TGTGCCAGCAGCTTGGGACAGGGAGGGGGCTACACCTTC. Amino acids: CASSLGQGGGYTF.

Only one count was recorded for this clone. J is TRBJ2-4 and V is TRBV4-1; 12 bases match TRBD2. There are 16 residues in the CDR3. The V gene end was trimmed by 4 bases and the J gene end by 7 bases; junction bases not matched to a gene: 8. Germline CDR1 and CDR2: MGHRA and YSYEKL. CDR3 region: CASSPFSSGGGNIQYF. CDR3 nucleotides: TGCGCCAGCAGCCCCTTTTCTAGCGGGGGGGGGAACATTCAGTACTTC.

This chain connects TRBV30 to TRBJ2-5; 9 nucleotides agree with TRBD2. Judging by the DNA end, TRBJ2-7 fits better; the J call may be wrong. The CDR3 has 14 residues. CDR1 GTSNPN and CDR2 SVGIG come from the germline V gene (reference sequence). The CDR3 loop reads CAWRRGGANYEQYF. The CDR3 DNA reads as TGTGCCTGGAGGCGGGGGGGGGCGAACTACGAGCAGTACTTC.

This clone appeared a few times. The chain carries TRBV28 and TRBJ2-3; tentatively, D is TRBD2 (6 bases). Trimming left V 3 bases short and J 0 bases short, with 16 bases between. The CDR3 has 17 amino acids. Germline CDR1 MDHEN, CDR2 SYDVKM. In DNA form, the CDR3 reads TGTGCCAGCAGTTTGTTCGCGGGAAAGTCTAGCACAGATACGCAGTATTTT. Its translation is CASSLFAGKSSTDTQYF.

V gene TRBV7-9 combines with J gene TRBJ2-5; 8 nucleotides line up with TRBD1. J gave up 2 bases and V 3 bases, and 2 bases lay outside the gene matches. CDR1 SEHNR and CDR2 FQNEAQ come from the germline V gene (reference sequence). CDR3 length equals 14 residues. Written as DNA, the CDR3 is TGTGCCAGCAGCTTTACAGGGGGTCAAGAGACCCAGTACTTC. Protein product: CASSFTGGQETQYF.

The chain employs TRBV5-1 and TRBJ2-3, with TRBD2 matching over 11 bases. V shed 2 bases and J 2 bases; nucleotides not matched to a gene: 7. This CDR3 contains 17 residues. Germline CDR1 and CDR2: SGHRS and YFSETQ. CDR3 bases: TGCGCCAGCAGCTTCTCTCGGACTAGCGGGTACACAGATACGCAGTATTTT. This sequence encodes CASSFSRTSGYTDTQYF.

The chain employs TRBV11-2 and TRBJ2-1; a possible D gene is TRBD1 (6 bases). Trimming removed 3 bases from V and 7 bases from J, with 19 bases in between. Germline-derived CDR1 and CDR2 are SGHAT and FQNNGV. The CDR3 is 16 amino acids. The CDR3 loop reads CASSFIWAGERNEQFF. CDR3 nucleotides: TGTGCCAGCAGCTTTATCTGGGCAGGGGAAAGGAATGAGCAGTTCTTC.

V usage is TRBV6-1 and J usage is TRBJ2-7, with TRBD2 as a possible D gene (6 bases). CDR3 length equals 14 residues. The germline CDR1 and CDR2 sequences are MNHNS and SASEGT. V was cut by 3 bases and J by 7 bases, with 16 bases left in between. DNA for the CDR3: TGTGCCAGCAGTGATTTGTCCGAACGGGAGGAGCAGTACTTC. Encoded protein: CASSDLSEREEQYF.

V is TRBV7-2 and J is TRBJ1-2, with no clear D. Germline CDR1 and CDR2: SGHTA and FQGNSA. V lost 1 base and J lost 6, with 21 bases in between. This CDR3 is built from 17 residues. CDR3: CASSLVRIAAVANGYTF. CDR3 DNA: TGTGCCAGCAGCTTAGTACGTATCGCGGCTGTTGCTAATGGCTACACCTTC.

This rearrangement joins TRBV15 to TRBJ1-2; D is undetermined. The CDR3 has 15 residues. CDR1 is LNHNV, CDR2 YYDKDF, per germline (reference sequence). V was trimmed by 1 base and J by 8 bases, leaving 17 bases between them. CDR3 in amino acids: CATSRARVDRSGYTF. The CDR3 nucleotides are TGTGCCACCAGCAGAGCTCGGGTCGATCGGTCCGGCTACACCTTC.

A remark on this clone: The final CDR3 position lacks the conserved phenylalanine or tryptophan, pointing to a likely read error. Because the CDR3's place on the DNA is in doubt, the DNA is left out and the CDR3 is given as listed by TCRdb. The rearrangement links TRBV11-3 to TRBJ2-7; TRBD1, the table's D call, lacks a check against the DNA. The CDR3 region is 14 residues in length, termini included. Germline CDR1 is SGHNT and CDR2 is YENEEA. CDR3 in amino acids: CASGTGPPVGISPR.

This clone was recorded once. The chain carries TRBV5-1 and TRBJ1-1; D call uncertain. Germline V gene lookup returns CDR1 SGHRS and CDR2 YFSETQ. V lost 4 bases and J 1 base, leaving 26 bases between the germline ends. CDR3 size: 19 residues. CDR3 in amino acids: CASSPGGRTTRWTNTEAFF. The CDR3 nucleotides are TGCGCCAGCAGCCCTGGAGGGAGAACGACACGGTGGACGAACACTGAAGCTTTCTTT.

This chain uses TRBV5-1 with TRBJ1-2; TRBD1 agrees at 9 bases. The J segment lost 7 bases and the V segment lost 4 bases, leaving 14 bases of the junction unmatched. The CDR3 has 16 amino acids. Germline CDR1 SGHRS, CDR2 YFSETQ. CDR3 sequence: CASSQYPGTGSGGYTF. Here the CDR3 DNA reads TGCGCCAGCAGCCAGTACCCCGGGACAGGGTCCGGTGGCTACACCTTC.

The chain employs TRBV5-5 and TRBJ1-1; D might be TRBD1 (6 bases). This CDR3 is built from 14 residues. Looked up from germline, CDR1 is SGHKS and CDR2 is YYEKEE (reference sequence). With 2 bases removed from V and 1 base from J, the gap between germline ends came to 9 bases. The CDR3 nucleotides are TGTGCCAGCAGCTTCGGGACACAGAACACTGAAGCTTTCTTT. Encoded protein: CASSFGTQNTEAFF.

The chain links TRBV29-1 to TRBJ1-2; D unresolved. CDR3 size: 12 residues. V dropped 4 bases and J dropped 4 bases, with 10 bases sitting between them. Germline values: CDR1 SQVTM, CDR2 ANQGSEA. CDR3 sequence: CSVVIELYGYTF. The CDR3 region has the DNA TGCAGCGTTGTTATAGAACTCTATGGCTACACCTTC.

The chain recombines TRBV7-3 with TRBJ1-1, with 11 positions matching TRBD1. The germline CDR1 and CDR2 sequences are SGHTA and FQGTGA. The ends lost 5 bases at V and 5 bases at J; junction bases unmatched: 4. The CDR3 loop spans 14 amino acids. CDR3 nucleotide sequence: TGTGCCAGCAGCAAAGGGACAGGGGGGACTGAAGCTTTCTTT. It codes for CASSKGTGGTEAFF. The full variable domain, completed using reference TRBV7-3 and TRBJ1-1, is GAGVSQTPSNKVTEKGKYVELRCDPISGHTALYWYRQSLGQGPEFLIYFQGTGAADDSGLPNDRFFAVRPEGSVSTLKIQRTERGDSAVYLCASSKGTGGTEAFFGQGTRLTVV.

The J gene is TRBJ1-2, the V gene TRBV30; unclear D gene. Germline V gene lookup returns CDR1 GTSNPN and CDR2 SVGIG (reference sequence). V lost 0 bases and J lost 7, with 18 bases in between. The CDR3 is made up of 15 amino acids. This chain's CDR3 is CAWSVKATDASGYTF. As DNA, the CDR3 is TGTGCCTGGAGTGTAAAGGCCACTGATGCTAGTGGCTACACCTTC.

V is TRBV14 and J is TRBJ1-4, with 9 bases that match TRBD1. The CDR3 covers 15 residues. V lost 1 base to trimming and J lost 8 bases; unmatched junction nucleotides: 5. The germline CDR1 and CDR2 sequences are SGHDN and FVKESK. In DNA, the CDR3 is TGTGCCAGCAGCCAAGTGGGACAGGGAAGCGAAAAACTGTTTTTT. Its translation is CASSQVGQGSEKLFF.

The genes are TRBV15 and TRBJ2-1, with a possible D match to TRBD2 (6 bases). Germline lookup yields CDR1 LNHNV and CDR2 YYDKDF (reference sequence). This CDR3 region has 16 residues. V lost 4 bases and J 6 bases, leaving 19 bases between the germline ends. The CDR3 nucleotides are TGTGCCACCAGCACTCGGCTAGCGCCCTATCCCAATGAGCAGTTCTTC. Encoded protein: CATSTRLAPYPNEQFF. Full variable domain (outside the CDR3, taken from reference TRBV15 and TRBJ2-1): DAMVIQNPRYQVTQFGKPVTLSCSQTLNHNVMYWYQQKSSQAPKLLFHYYDKDFNNEADTPDNFQSRRPNTSFCFLDIRSPGLGDTAMYLCATSTRLAPYPNEQFFGPGTRLTVL.

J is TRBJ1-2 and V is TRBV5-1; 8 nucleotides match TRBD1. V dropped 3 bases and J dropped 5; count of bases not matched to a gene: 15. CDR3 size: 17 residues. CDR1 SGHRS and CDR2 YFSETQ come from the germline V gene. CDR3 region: CASSSTTLQGVSYGYTF. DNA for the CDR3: TGCGCCAGCAGCTCAACAACCCTACAGGGGGTATCTTATGGCTACACCTTC.

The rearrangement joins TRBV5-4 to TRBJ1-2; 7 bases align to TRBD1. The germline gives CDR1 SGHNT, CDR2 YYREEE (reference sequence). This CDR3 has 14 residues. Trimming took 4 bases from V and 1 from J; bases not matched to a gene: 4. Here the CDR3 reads CASSTDRVNYGYTF. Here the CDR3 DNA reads TGTGCCAGCAGCACAGACAGGGTTAACTATGGCTACACCTTC.

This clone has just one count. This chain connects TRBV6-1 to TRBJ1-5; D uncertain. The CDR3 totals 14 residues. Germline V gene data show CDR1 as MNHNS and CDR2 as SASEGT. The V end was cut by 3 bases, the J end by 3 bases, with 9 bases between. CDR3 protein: CASSDPGFNQPQHF. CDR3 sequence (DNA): TGTGCCAGCAGTGACCCGGGGTTCAATCAGCCCCAGCATTTT.

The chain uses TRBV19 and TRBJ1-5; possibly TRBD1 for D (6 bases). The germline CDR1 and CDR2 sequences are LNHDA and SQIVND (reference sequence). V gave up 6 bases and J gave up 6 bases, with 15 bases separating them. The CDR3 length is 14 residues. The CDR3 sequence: CASSPRGFAQPQHF. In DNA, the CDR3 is TGTGCCAGTAGCCCAAGGGGGTTTGCTCAGCCCCAGCATTTT. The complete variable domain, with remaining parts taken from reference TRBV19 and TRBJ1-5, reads DGGITQSPKYLFRKEGQNVTLSCEQNLNHDAMYWYRQDPGQGLRLIYYSQIVNDFQKGDIAEGYSVSREKKESFPLTVTSAQKNPTAFYLCASSPRGFAQPQHFGDGTRLSIL.

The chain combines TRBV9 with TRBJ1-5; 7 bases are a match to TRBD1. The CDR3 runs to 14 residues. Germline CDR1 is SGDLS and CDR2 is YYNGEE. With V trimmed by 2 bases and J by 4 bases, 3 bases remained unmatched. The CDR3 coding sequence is TGTGCCAGCAGCGTCGGGACAGTGAATCAGCCCCAGCATTTT. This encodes CASSVGTVNQPQHF.

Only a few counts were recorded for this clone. The CDR3 region has the DNA TGTGCCAGCAGTGAAGTCATGAGGGCAGGTGGTGAAAAACTGTTTTTT. It translates to CASSEVMRAGGEKLFF. The chain joins TRBV2 to TRBJ1-4; no clear D gene. With 1 base removed from V and 7 bases from J, the gap between germline ends came to 16 bases. The CDR3 is 16 amino acids. Germline CDR1 is SNHLY and CDR2 is FYNNEI.